These 11 T cell receptor beta chains originate from one sample sequenced in a study of blood T cells in healthy people across ages. Through a sample-barcoded 5' primer and a J-beta primer mix, a second PCR was run for roughly 6 to 12 cycles. One entry per CDR3 protein, called by TCRdb with MiXCR from the 5' RACE reads. The sample has fewer than 800,000 distinct CDR3 sequences; 45% to 50% are singletons. Input material: blood. Receptors were obtained from a woman aged 55-70 years in good health.

In its sample, this clonotype was seen a few times. J is TRBJ2-7 and V is TRBV5-1; TRBD2 agrees at 14 bases. CDR1 SGHRS and CDR2 YFSETQ come from the germline V gene. The CDR3 runs to 17 residues. Losses at the gene ends were 0 bases for V and 4 bases for J; bases not matched to a gene: 6. The CDR3 DNA reads as TGCGCCAGCAGCTTGGCAGGGACTAGCGGGGGCCGGTACGAGCAGTACTTC. This codes for CASSLAGTSGGRYEQYF.

J is TRBJ1-5 and V is TRBV15; 8 bases line up with TRBD1. Germline trimming cut 3 bases from V and 4 bases from J; bases unmatched to any gene: 5. The germline V gene encodes CDR1 LNHNV and CDR2 YYDKDF (reference sequence). The CDR3 sequence is 15 residues long. The CDR3 reads CATSSGQGSNQPQHF. In nucleotides, the CDR3 is TGTGCCACCAGCAGTGGACAGGGTTCTAATCAGCCCCAGCATTTT.

V usage is TRBV27 and J usage is TRBJ2-7, with TRBD2 matching 15 bases. This CDR3 has 17 residues. Per the germline V gene, CDR1 is MNHEY and CDR2 is SMNVEV (reference sequence). Germline trimming cut 5 bases from V and 0 bases from J; bases unmatched to any gene: 5. The CDR3 bases are TGTGCCAGCAGTCCAGGGACTAGCGGGAGGAGCTCCTACGAGCAGTACTTC. Translating it yields CASSPGTSGRSSYEQYF.

This clonotype has more than one count but fewer than ten. V usage is TRBV2 and J usage is TRBJ1-2, with TRBD1 identical over 8 bases. V was pared by 8 bases and J by 7 bases, with 9 bases of the junction left unmatched. The germline V gene has CDR1 SNHLY and CDR2 FYNNEI. The CDR3 is 13 residues long. The CDR3 DNA sequence: TGTGCCAGCGTGGACAGGGCCTTATCTGGCTACACCTTC. Encoded protein: CASVDRALSGYTF.

The chain employs TRBV7-8 and TRBJ1-1, with unresolved D. In germline, CDR1 is SGHVS, CDR2 FQNEAQ. V was trimmed by 5 bases and J by 7 bases, leaving 11 bases between them. This CDR3 is 12 amino acids long. The CDR3 nucleotides are TGTGCCAGCAGCCATAGACTGGGTGAAGCTTTCTTT. Encoded protein: CASSHRLGEAFF.

This sequence joins TRBV11-2 and TRBJ2-1; 9 positions agree with TRBD1. V was pared by 4 bases and J by 6 bases, with 7 bases of the junction left unmatched. Germline assignment: CDR1 SGHAT and CDR2 FQNNGV. The CDR3 is 15 amino acids. Here the CDR3 reads CASSSLDRGGNEQFF. The CDR3 DNA follows: TGTGCCAGCAGCTCCCTGGACAGGGGCGGCAATGAGCAGTTCTTC.

The genes are TRBV7-9 and TRBJ2-4; D unclear. With the DNA end fitting TRBJ2-5 better, the J assignment may be wrong. The CDR3 length is 13 residues. Germline assignment: CDR1 SEHNR and CDR2 FQNEAQ (reference sequence). CDR3 nucleotide sequence: TGTGCCAGCAGCCGCCTAGACCAAGAGACCCAGTACTTC. It specifies CASSRLDQETQYF.

This clonotype appeared a few times. The genes are TRBV7-8 and TRBJ1-2; D gene ambiguous. Trimming left V 5 bases short and J 4 bases short, with 11 bases between. Germline values: CDR1 SGHVS, CDR2 FQNEAQ. The length of the CDR3 is 13 residues. In DNA, the CDR3 is TGTGCCAGCAGCCCCACAGCACTCTATGGCTACACCTTC. It encodes CASSPTALYGYTF. The full variable domain, completed using reference TRBV7-8 and TRBJ1-2, is GAGVSQSPRYKVAKRGQDVALRCDPISGHVSLFWYQQALGQGPEFLTYFQNEAQLDKSGLPSDRFFAERPEGSVSTLKIQRTQQEDSAVYLCASSPTALYGYTFGSGTRLTVV.

This clonotype was counted a few times. The V and J genes are TRBV7-2 and TRBJ2-3; D is perhaps TRBD2 (5 bases). The CDR3 loop spans 18 amino acids. Trimming shortened V by 5 bases and J by 3 bases, and 24 bases separated the two germline ends. Germline values: CDR1 SGHTA, CDR2 FQGNSA. The CDR3 nucleotides are TGTGCCAGCAGCACCCAGAATTTACTAGGAGGCTTGACAGATACGCAGTATTTT. Translation gives CASSTQNLLGGLTDTQYF.

The chain couples TRBV4-3 to TRBJ2-1; 8 bases agree with TRBD1. This CDR3 is built from 15 residues. Per the germline V gene, CDR1 is LGHNA and CDR2 is YSLEER. Unmatched junction bases numbered 6, after V lost 4 bases and J lost 4 bases. DNA of the CDR3: TGCGCCAGCAGCCCCCTTCAGGGGGCTTACAATGAGCAGTTCTTC. Translating it yields CASSPLQGAYNEQFF.

This clonotype appeared a few times. The chain couples TRBV7-2 to TRBJ2-1, with D possibly matching TRBD2 (5 bases). The CDR3 covers 18 residues. Per the germline V gene, CDR1 is SGHTA and CDR2 is FQGNSA. Trimming shortened V by 5 bases and J by 0 bases, and 20 bases separated the two germline ends. The CDR3, as DNA: TGTGCCAGCAGCGGAACTGTACTAGACCTTTTCTCCTACAATGAGCAGTTCTTC. This codes for CASSGTVLDLFSYNEQFF.